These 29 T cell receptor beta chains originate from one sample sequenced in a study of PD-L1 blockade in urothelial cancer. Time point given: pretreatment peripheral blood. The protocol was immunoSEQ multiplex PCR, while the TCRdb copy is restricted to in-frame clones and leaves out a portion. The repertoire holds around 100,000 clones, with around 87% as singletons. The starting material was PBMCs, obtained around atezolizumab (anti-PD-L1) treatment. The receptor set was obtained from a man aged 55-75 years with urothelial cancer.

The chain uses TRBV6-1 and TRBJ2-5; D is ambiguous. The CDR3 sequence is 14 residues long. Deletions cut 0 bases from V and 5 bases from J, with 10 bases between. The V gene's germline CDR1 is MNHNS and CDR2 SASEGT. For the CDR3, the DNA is TGTGCCAGCAGTGAAGCGCTTTTCGGGGAGACCCAGTACTTC. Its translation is CASSEALFGETQYF.

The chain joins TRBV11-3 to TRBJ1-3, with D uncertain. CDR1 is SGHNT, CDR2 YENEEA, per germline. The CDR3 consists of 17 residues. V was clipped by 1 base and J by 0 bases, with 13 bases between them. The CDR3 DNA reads TGTGCCAGCAGCTTAGCTAGTCGGAGTAGCTCTGGAAACACCATATATTTT. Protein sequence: CASSLASRSSSGNTIYF.

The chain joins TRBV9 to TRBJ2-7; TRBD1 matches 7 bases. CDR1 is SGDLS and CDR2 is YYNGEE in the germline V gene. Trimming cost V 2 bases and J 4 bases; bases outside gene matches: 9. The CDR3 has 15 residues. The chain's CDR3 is CASSVNPGQAYEQYF. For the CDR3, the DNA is TGTGCCAGCAGCGTCAACCCCGGACAGGCGTACGAGCAGTACTTC. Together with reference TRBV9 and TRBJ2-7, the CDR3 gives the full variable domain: DSGVTQTPKHLITATGQRVTLRCSPRSGDLSVYWYQQSLDQGLQFLIQYYNGEERAKGNILERFSAQQFPDLHSELNLSSLELGDSALYFCASSVNPGQAYEQYFGPGTRLTVT.

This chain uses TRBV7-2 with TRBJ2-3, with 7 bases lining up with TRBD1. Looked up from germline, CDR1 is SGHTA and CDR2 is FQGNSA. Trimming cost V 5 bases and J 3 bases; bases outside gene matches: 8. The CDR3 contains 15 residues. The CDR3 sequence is CASSLRQGSTDTQYF. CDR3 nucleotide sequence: TGTGCCAGCAGCCTAAGACAGGGTTCGACAGATACGCAGTATTTT.

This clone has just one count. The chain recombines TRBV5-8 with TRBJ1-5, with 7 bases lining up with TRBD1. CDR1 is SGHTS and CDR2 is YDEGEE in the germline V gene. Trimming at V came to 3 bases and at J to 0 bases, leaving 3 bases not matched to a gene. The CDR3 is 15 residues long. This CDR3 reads CASSWGQYSNQPQHF. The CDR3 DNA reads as TGTGCCAGCAGCTGGGGACAGTATAGCAATCAGCCCCAGCATTTT.

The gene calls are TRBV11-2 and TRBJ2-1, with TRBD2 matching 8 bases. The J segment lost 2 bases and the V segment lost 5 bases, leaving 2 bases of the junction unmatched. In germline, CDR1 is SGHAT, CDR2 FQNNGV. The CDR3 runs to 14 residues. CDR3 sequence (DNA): TGTGCCAGCAGCCGCGGGGGGCCCTACAATGAGCAGTTCTTC. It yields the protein CASSRGGPYNEQFF.

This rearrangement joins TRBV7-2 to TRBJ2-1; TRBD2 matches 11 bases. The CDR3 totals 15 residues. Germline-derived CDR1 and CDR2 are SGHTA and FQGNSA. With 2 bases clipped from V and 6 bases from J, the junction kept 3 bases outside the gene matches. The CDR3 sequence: CASSLTSGSGNEQFF. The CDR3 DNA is TGTGCCAGCAGCTTAACTAGCGGGAGCGGCAATGAGCAGTTCTTC. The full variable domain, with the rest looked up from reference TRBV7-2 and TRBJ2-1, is GAGVSQSPSNKVTEKGKDVELRCDPISGHTALYWYRQSLGQGLEFLIYFQGNSAPDKSGLPSDRFSAERTGGSVSTLTIQRTQQEDSAVYLCASSLTSGSGNEQFFGPGTRLTVL.

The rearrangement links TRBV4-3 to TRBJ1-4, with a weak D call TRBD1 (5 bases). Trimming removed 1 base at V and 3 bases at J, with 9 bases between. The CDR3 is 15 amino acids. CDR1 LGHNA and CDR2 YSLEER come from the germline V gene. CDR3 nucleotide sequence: TGCGCCAGCAGCCAAGTCCAGGGATCTAATGAAAAACTGTTTTTT. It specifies CASSQVQGSNEKLFF.

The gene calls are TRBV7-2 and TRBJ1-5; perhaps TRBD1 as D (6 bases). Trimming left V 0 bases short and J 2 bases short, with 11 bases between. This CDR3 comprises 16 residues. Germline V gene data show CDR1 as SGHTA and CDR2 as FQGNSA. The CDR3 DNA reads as TGTGCCAGCAGCTTAGCACAGGGCCGGGGCAATCAGCCCCAGCATTTT. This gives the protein CASSLAQGRGNQPQHF.

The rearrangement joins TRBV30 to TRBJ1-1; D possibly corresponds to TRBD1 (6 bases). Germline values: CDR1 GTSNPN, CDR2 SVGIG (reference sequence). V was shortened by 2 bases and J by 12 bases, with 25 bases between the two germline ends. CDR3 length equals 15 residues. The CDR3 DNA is TGTGCCTGGAGTCGTCCGGGAACAGGGATTTGGGATACTTTCTTT. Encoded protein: CAWSRPGTGIWDTFF.

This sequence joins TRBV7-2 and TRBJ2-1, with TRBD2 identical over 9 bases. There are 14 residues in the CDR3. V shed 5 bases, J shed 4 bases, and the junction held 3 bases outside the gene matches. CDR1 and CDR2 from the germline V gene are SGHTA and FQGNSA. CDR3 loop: CASSGLAGYNEQFF. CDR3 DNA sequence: TGTGCCAGCAGCGGTCTAGCGGGGTACAATGAGCAGTTCTTC.

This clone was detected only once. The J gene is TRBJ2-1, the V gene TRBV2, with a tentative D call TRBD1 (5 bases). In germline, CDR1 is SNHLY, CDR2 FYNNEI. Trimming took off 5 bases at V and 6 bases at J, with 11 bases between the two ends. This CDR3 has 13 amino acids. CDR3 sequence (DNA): TGTGCCAGCAGTATGGAAGGGGTCAATGAGCAGTTCTTC. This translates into CASSMEGVNEQFF. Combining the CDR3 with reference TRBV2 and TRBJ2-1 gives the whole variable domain EPEVTQTPSHQVTQMGQEVILRCVPISNHLYFYWYRQILGQKVEFLVSFYNNEISEKSEIFDDQFSVERPDGSNFTLKIRSTKLEDSAMYFCASSMEGVNEQFFGPGTRLTVL.

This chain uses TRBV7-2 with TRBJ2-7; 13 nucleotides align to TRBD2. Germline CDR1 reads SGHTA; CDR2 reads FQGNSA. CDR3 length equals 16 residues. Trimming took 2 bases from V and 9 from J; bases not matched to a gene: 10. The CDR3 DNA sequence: TGTGCCAGCAGCTTAACTAGCGGGGGGGAAAAAACCCGGCAGTACTTC. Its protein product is CASSLTSGGEKTRQYF.

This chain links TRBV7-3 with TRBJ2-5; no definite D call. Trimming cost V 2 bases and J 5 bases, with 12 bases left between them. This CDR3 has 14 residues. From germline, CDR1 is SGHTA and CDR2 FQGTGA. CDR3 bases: TGTGCCAGCAGCTTATGTGGCAGATTGGAGACCCAGTACTTC. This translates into CASSLCGRLETQYF. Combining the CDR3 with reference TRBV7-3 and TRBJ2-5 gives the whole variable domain GAGVSQTPSNKVTEKGKYVELRCDPISGHTALYWYRQSLGQGPEFLIYFQGTGAADDSGLPNDRFFAVRPEGSVSTLKIQRTERGDSAVYLCASSLCGRLETQYFGPGTRLLVL.

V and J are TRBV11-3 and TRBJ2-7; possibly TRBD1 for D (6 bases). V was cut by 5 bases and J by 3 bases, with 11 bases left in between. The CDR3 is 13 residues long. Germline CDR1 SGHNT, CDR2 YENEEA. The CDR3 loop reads CASSLKDSYEQYF. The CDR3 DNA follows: TGTGCCAGCAGCCTAAAGGACAGCTACGAGCAGTACTTC.

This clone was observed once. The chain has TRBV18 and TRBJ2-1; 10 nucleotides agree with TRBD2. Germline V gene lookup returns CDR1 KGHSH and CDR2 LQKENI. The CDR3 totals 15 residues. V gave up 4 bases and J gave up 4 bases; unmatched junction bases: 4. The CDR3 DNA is TGTGCCAGCTCACAGCTAGCGGGAGTGTACAATGAGCAGTTCTTC. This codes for CASSQLAGVYNEQFF.

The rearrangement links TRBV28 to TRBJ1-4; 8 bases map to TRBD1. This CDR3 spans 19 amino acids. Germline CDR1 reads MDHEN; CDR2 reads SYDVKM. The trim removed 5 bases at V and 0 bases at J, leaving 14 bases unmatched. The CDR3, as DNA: TGTGCCAGCAGTCCAGTGGACAGGGAAACGTTCCCAACTAATGAAAAACTGTTTTTT. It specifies CASSPVDRETFPTNEKLFF.

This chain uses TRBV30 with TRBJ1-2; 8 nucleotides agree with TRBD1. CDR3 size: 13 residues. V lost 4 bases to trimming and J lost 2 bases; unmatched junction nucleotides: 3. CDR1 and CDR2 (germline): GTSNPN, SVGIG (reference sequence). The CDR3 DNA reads TGTGCCTGGACCCGGACAGGGAACTATGGCTACACCTTC. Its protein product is CAWTRTGNYGYTF.

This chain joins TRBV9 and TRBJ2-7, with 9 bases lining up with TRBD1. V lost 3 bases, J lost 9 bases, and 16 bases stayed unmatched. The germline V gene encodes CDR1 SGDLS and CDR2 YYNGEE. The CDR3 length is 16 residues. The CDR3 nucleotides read TGTGCCAGCAGCGGGGGAATTGGACAGGGGACTACGGGGCAGTACTTC. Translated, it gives CASSGGIGQGTTGQYF.

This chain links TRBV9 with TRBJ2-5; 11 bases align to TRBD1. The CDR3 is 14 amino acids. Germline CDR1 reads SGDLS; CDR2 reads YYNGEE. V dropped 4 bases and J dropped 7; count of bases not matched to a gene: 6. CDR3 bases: TGTGCCAGCAGCCTAGGACAGGGGGCCGGGACCCAGTACTTC. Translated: CASSLGQGAGTQYF.

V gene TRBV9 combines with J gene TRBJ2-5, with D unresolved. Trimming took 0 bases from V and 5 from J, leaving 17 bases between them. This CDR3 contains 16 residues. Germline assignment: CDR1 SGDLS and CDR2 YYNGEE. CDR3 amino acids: CASSVGAEMVGETQYF. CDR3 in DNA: TGTGCCAGCAGCGTAGGCGCGGAGATGGTCGGGGAGACCCAGTACTTC. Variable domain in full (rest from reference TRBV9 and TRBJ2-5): DSGVTQTPKHLITATGQRVTLRCSPRSGDLSVYWYQQSLDQGLQFLIQYYNGEERAKGNILERFSAQQFPDLHSELNLSSLELGDSALYFCASSVGAEMVGETQYFGPGTRLLVL.

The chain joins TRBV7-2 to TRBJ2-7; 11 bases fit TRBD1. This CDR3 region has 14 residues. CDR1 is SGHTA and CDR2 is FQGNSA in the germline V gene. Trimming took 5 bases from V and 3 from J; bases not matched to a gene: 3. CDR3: CASSRGTGGYEQYF. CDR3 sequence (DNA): TGTGCCAGCAGCAGGGGGACAGGGGGCTACGAGCAGTACTTC.

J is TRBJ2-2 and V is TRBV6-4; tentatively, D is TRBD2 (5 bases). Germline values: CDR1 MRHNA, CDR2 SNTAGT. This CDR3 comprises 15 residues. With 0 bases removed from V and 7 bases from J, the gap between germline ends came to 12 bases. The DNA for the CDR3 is TGTGCCAGCAGTGACTCGCCTAAGACTATCGGGGAGCTGTTTTTT. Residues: CASSDSPKTIGELFF.

CDR3 amino acids: CASSLGVGGYTF. Here the CDR3 DNA reads TGTGCCAGCAGCTTAGGGGTAGGGGGATACACCTTC. The chain has TRBV7-2 and TRBJ1-2, with D possibly being TRBD1 (6 bases). Trimming stripped 1 base from V and 11 bases from J, with 11 bases between. This CDR3 is built from 12 residues. Looked up from germline, CDR1 is SGHTA and CDR2 is FQGNSA.

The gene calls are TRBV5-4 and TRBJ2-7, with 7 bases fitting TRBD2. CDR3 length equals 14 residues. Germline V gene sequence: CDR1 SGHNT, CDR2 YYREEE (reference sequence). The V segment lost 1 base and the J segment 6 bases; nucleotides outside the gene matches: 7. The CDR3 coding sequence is TGTGCCAGCAGCTTGAGGGGAGGGAAACGCGAGCAGTACTTC. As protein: CASSLRGGKREQYF.

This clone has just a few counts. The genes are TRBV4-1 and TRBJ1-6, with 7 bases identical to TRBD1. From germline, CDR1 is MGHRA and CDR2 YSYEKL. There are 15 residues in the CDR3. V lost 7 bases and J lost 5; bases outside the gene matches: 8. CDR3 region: CASNLGQVNNSPLHF. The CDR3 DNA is TGCGCCAGCAACCTTGGACAGGTTAATAATTCACCCCTCCACTTT.

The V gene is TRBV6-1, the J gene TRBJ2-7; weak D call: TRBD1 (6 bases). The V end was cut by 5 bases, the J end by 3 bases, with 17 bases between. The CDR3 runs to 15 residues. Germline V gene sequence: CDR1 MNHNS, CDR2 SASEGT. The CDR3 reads CASSKQQGVFYEQYF. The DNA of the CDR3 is TGTGCCAGCAGTAAACAACAGGGTGTGTTCTACGAGCAGTACTTC.

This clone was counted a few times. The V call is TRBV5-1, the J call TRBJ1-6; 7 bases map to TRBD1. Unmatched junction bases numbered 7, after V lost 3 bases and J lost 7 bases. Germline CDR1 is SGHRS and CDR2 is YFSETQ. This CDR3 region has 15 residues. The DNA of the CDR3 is TGCGCCAGCAGCTCAACCGGGACAGAAAATTCACCCCTCCACTTT. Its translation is CASSSTGTENSPLHF.

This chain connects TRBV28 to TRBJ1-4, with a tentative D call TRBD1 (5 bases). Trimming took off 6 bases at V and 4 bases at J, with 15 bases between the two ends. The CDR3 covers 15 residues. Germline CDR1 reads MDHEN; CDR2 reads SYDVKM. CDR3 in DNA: TGTGCCAGCAGCCCAGTACTGGGACTTAATGAAAAACTGTTTTTT. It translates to CASSPVLGLNEKLFF.